What follows are 16 T cell receptor beta chains derived from one specimen sequenced in a study of OX40 agonist ivuxolimab in advanced cancers. The data were produced by immunoSEQ multiplex PCR, yet TCRdb's version contains in-frame clones alone and is incomplete. The repertoire includes tens of thousands of clones, over 80% of them detected once, and approximately 0.5% sits in the top ten. This sample comprised CD4+ or CD8+ T cells sorted from blood, obtained in a trial of the OX40 agonist ivuxolimab. The receptors were sampled from an adult with an advanced solid tumor such as melanoma, head and neck, liver or kidney cancer.

The rearrangement joins TRBV27 to TRBJ2-1; D perhaps matches TRBD1 (6 bases). The CDR3 covers 15 residues. CDR1 MNHEY and CDR2 SMNVEV come from the germline V gene (reference sequence). V was shortened by 6 bases and J by 10 bases, with 22 bases between the two germline ends. CDR3 DNA sequence: TGTGCCAGCAGCCCACTACCGGTCAAGAGGGGGGAGCAGTTCTTC. Encoded protein: CASSPLPVKRGEQFF.

The chain carries TRBV5-1 and TRBJ2-5; 7 nucleotides align to TRBD1. Germline-derived CDR1 and CDR2 are SGHRS and YFSETQ. The CDR3 is 15 amino acids. V trimming: 2 bases; J trimming: 2 bases; junction bases outside the gene matches: 6. The CDR3 region has the DNA TGCGCCAGCAGCTTAGAGGGGGCTGGGCAAGAGACCCAGTACTTC. Its translation: CASSLEGAGQETQYF.

V is TRBV29-1 and J is TRBJ1-2, with TRBD1 matching over 7 bases. In germline, CDR1 is SQVTM, CDR2 ANQGSEA. The CDR3 runs 13 residues. The J segment lost 4 bases and the V segment lost 2 bases, leaving 4 bases of the junction unmatched. CDR3 sequence (DNA): TGCAGCGTTGAAAGACAGGGTGGCTATGGCTACACCTTC. Translated, it gives CSVERQGGYGYTF.

The rearrangement joins TRBV5-1 to TRBJ1-6; the D gene is possibly TRBD1 (6 bases). The V gene's germline CDR1 is SGHRS and CDR2 YFSETQ. The CDR3 length is 13 residues. Trimming stripped 7 bases from V and 5 bases from J, with 10 bases between. CDR3 DNA: TGCGCCAGCCAGGACAGAGATAATTCACCCCTCCACTTT. Protein sequence: CASQDRDNSPLHF.

The rearrangement links TRBV7-6 to TRBJ2-3; no firm D call. This CDR3 has 15 amino acids. V dropped 2 bases and J dropped 1 base, with 10 bases sitting between them. Germline lookup yields CDR1 SGHVS and CDR2 FNYEAQ. The CDR3 spells CASSLRWQGTDTQYF. The CDR3 DNA reads as TGTGCCAGCAGCTTACGGTGGCAGGGCACAGATACGCAGTATTTT.

For this clone: Other DNA sequences in the sample encode the same CDR3. The chain combines TRBV7-8 with TRBJ1-1, with D perhaps TRBD1 (6 bases). V was cut by 0 bases and J by 1 base, with 6 bases left in between. The CDR3 extends over 14 amino acids. Germline V CDR1 and CDR2: SGHVS, FQNEAQ. CDR3 protein: CASSLAQGNTEAFF. The CDR3 region has the DNA TGTGCCAGCAGCTTAGCACAGGGGAACACTGAAGCTTTCTTT.

Concerning this clone itself: The junction departs from germline at one end; a sequencing error may be responsible. CDR3 in amino acids: CASSPQGHGRTF. The CDR3 DNA sequence: TGTGCCAGTAGTCCACAGGGTCATGGGAGAACCTTT. The rearrangement links TRBV19 to TRBJ1-1; D may be TRBD1 (6 bases). Germline V gives CDR1 LNHDA, CDR2 SQIVND (reference sequence). This CDR3 is built from 12 residues.

In its sample, this clone is medium-sized. The chain is built from TRBV28 and TRBJ2-7, with 9 bases aligning to TRBD2. Trimming took 8 bases from V and 4 from J; bases not matched to a gene: 6. Germline CDR1 and CDR2: MDHEN and SYDVKM. The CDR3 sequence is 13 residues long. CDR3 nucleotides: TGTGCCAGCCGGGCGGGAGGGCCGTACGAGCAGTACTTC. Amino acid sequence: CASRAGGPYEQYF.

The chain recombines TRBV5-1 with TRBJ2-1, with 8 bases identical to TRBD1. Trimming cost V 4 bases and J 2 bases; bases outside gene matches: 5. CDR3 length: 15 residues. The germline gives CDR1 SGHRS, CDR2 YFSETQ. CDR3 region: CASSPQGAAYNEQFF. CDR3 DNA: TGCGCCAGCAGCCCCCAGGGGGCCGCCTACAATGAGCAGTTCTTC.

The rearrangement links TRBV29-1 to TRBJ1-2; D is perhaps TRBD1 (6 bases). Between the trimmed V and J ends, which lost 7 bases and 4 bases, there was a span of 13 bases. From germline, CDR1 is SQVTM and CDR2 ANQGSEA. The CDR3 has 12 amino acids. As DNA, the CDR3 is TGCAGCGCCACGACAGGACCCTATGGCTACACCTTC. Translating it yields CSATTGPYGYTF. Filled out from reference TRBV29-1 and TRBJ1-2, the complete variable domain reads SAVISQKPSRDICQRGTSLTIQCQVDSQVTMMFWYRQQPGQSLTLIATANQGSEATYESGFVIDKFPISRPNLTFSTLTVSNMSPEDSSIYLCSATTGPYGYTFGSGTRLTVV.

This clone was observed a single time. This chain uses TRBV7-9 with TRBJ1-6, with D uncertain. CDR1 and CDR2 (germline): SEHNR, FQNEAQ (reference sequence). This CDR3 has 13 amino acids. The ends were cut back, 1 base at V and 7 bases at J, with 5 bases in the middle. CDR3 DNA: TGTGCCAGCAGCTTAGAATGGAATTCACCCCTCCACTTT. Amino acids: CASSLEWNSPLHF.

The chain links TRBV10-3 to TRBJ2-1, with a weak D call TRBD1 (5 bases). V was cut by 4 bases and J by 7 bases, with 20 bases left in between. The CDR3 totals 16 residues. Germline-derived CDR1 and CDR2 are ENHRY and SYGVKD. CDR3: CAISAGLMDARNEQFF. The DNA for the CDR3 is TGTGCCATCAGTGCAGGGCTGATGGACGCTAGGAATGAGCAGTTCTTC.

The chain combines TRBV30 with TRBJ2-1; 11 bases match TRBD2. V gave up 2 bases and J gave up 8 bases; unmatched junction bases: 8. Germline CDR1 is GTSNPN and CDR2 is SVGIG (reference sequence). The CDR3 covers 15 residues. Written as DNA, the CDR3 is TGTGCCTGGAGTTTGGGGACTAGCGGTTGGGATGAGCAGTTCTTC. Its translation is CAWSLGTSGWDEQFF.

This clone appeared a few times. The rearrangement links TRBV19 to TRBJ1-5; 7 nucleotides line up with TRBD1. Trimming took 8 bases from V and 7 from J; bases not matched to a gene: 11. In germline, CDR1 is LNHDA, CDR2 SQIVND (reference sequence). This CDR3 has 14 amino acids. The CDR3 bases are TGTGCCAGTCAAACCACAGGGGCCAGACAGCCCCAGCATTTT. Its protein is CASQTTGARQPQHF.

The chain links TRBV11-3 to TRBJ2-1; tentatively, D is TRBD2 (6 bases). V dropped 7 bases and J dropped 6 bases, with 16 bases sitting between them. The CDR3 length is 14 residues. CDR1 is SGHNT and CDR2 is YENEEA in the germline V gene. The CDR3 nucleotides are TGTGCCAGCAAACGGGACTCTCAGGCCAATGAGCAGTTCTTC. This gives the protein CASKRDSQANEQFF.

This clone was recorded only once. The V and J genes are TRBV7-9 and TRBJ2-1; TRBD2 matches at 11 bases. The CDR3 is 18 residues long. Losses at the gene ends were 6 bases for V and 4 bases for J; bases not matched to a gene: 14. Germline CDR1 and CDR2: SEHNR and FQNEAQ (reference sequence). Here the CDR3 DNA reads TGTGCCAGCAGTCCTCTTGGACTAGCGGGCGGAATTTACAATGAGCAGTTCTTC. Its protein is CASSPLGLAGGIYNEQFF.